A single sample gave rise to the 12 T cell receptor beta chains below, sequenced in a study of blood T cell repertoires in COVID-19. Assay used: immunoSEQ multiplex PCR; TCRdb lists only in-frame clones, some missing. Among 110,000 to 150,000 clones, around four fifths were seen once, and the ten largest hold roughly 6.2%. Sequences were obtained from PBMCs or T cells enriched from blood (not recorded which). The receptors were gathered from a woman in her thirties or forties who had recovered from COVID-19.

This clone was observed a few times. The chain has TRBV27 and TRBJ2-1, with 12 bases lining up with TRBD2. Germline-derived CDR1 and CDR2 are MNHEY and SMNVEV (reference sequence). The CDR3 loop spans 15 amino acids. V shed 6 bases and J 4 bases; nucleotides not matched to a gene: 4. The CDR3 nucleotides read TGTGCCAGCAGAGAACTAGCGGGAGGTTACAATGAGCAGTTCTTC. Translated, it gives CASRELAGGYNEQFF.

The chain recombines TRBV11-2 with TRBJ1-6, with TRBD1 matching over 7 bases. Germline V gene data show CDR1 as SGHAT and CDR2 as FQNNGV. The CDR3 covers 14 residues. Trimming at V came to 5 bases and at J to 7 bases, leaving 5 bases not matched to a gene. The CDR3 DNA sequence: TGTGCCAGCAGCCTCGACAGGGTAAATTCACCCCTCCACTTT. Translating gives CASSLDRVNSPLHF.

The genes are TRBV5-1 and TRBJ2-2; no reliable D call. Germline V gene lookup returns CDR1 SGHRS and CDR2 YFSETQ. Trimming took off 0 bases at V and 6 bases at J, with 6 bases between the two ends. The CDR3 loop spans 13 amino acids. DNA for the CDR3: TGCGCCAGCAGCTTGGGGCCCCCCGGGGAGCTGTTTTTT. Translation: CASSLGPPGELFF. Filled out from reference TRBV5-1 and TRBJ2-2, the complete variable domain reads KAGVTQTPRYLIKTRGQQVTLSCSPISGHRSVSWYQQTPGQGLQFLFEYFSETQRNKGNFPGRFSGRQFSNSRSEMNVSTLELGDSALYLCASSLGPPGELFFGEGSRLTVL.

The genes are TRBV25-1 and TRBJ2-3, with 7 bases lining up with TRBD2. The CDR3 consists of 13 residues. J gave up 4 bases and V 4 bases, and 2 bases lay outside the gene matches. Germline V gene lookup returns CDR1 MGHDK and CDR2 SYGVNS. CDR3 DNA: TGTGCCAGCAGTGCGGGGGGAGCAGATACGCAGTATTTT. Its translation is CASSAGGADTQYF.

V gene TRBV21-1 combines with J gene TRBJ1-5. TRBV21-1 is termed a pseudogene. This CDR3 comprises 12 residues. CDR3 protein: CASSPSIKPQHF. Here the CDR3 DNA reads TGTGCCAGCAGCCCGAGTATAAAGCCCCAGCATTTT.

The J gene is TRBJ1-5, the V gene TRBV3-1 (or the pseudogene TRBV3-2), with 9 bases that match TRBD1. The V gene's germline CDR1 is LGHDT and CDR2 YNNKEL (reference sequence). The V segment lost 1 base and the J segment 5 bases; nucleotides outside the gene matches: 3. This CDR3 contains 15 residues. The CDR3 coding sequence is TGTGCCAGCAGCCAAGGGGGACAGGGCCATCAGCCCCAGCATTTT. Residues: CASSQGGQGHQPQHF.

This chain joins TRBV10-3 and TRBJ1-6; D is undetermined. CDR1 is ENHRY and CDR2 is SYGVKD in the germline V gene. The CDR3 totals 15 residues. With 10 bases removed from V and 0 bases from J, the gap between germline ends came to 13 bases. The CDR3 DNA follows: TGTGCCACAGCCTCCGACATCTCCTATAATTCACCCCTCCACTTT. It encodes CATASDISYNSPLHF.

This rearrangement joins TRBV5-1 to TRBJ1-2; 9 bases align to TRBD1. The V segment lost 6 bases and the J segment 6 bases; nucleotides outside the gene matches: 3. The CDR3 is made up of 12 amino acids. The germline CDR1 and CDR2 sequences are SGHRS and YFSETQ. The CDR3 nucleotides read TGCGCCAGCACTGGGACAGGGAATGGCTACACCTTC. It specifies CASTGTGNGYTF.

CDR3 bases: TGCGCCAGCGGGACAGGGGGCCTTGTTTTTGGCGGGGAGCTGTTTTTT. Translated, it gives CASGTGGLVFGGELFF. V is TRBV5-1 and J is TRBJ2-2, with 12 bases lining up with TRBD1. Germline V gives CDR1 SGHRS, CDR2 YFSETQ. Germline trimming cut 7 bases from V and 7 bases from J; bases unmatched to any gene: 11. The CDR3 is 16 residues long.

The chain is built from TRBV30 and TRBJ2-1; 14 bases match TRBD2. The CDR3 is 21 residues long. Germline lookup yields CDR1 GTSNPN and CDR2 SVGIG (reference sequence). The V segment lost 3 bases and the J segment 1 base; nucleotides outside the gene matches: 17. CDR3 DNA sequence: TGTGCCTGGAGCGGAGCCGGGACTAGCGGGAGAGGGCTTGGGTCCTACAATGAGCAGTTCTTC. Protein: CAWSGAGTSGRGLGSYNEQFF.

The genes are TRBV27 and TRBJ1-2; a possible D gene is TRBD1 (5 bases). The CDR3 totals 15 residues. V was trimmed by 5 bases and J by 2 bases, leaving 15 bases between them. Germline CDR1 reads MNHEY; CDR2 reads SMNVEV (reference sequence). CDR3 in amino acids: CASSRSGGGNYGYTF. CDR3 DNA: TGTGCCAGCAGTCGCAGTGGGGGGGGGAACTATGGCTACACCTTC.

The chain employs TRBV25-1 and TRBJ2-4, with D maybe TRBD2 (5 bases). The germline CDR1 and CDR2 sequences are MGHDK and SYGVNS. The CDR3 is made up of 16 amino acids. V was trimmed by 3 bases and J by 5 bases, leaving 17 bases between them. The DNA for the CDR3 is TGTGCCAGCAGTGACCGAAACCCTAGCCGCCAAAACATTCAGTACTTC. Its translation is CASSDRNPSRQNIQYF. Filled out from reference TRBV25-1 and TRBJ2-4, the complete variable domain reads EADIYQTPRYLVIGTGKKITLECSQTMGHDKMYWYQQDPGMELHLIHYSYGVNSTEKGDLSSESTVSRIRTEHFPLTLESARPSHTSQYLCASSDRNPSRQNIQYFGAGTRLSVL.